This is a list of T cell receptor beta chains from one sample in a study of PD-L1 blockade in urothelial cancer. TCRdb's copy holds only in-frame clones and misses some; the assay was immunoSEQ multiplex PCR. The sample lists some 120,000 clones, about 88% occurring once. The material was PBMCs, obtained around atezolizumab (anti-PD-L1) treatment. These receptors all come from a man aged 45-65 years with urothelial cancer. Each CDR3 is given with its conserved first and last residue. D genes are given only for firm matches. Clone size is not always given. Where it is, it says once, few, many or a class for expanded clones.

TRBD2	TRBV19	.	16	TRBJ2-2	CASTPKLAGLTGELFF	TGTGCCAGTACCCCAAAACTAGCGGGATTGACCGGGGAGCTGTTTTTT
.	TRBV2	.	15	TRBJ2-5	CASSELSGGGETQYF	TGTGCCAGCAGTGAATTGTCAGGGGGAGGAGAGACCCAGTACTTC
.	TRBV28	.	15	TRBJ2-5	CASSPSGGSQETQYF	TGTGCCAGCAGTCCCTCAGGCGGGTCCCAAGAGACCCAGTACTTC
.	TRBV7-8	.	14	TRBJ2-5	CASSLAWTQETQYF	TGTGCCAGCAGCTTAGCGTGGACTCAAGAGACCCAGTACTTC
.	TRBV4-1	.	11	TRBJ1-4	CASSQDLKLFF	TGCGCCAGCAGCCAAGATCTTAAACTGTTTTTT
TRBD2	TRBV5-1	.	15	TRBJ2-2	CASSLKSGSSGELFF	TGCGCCAGCAGCTTGAAAAGCGGGAGTTCCGGGGAGCTGTTTTTT
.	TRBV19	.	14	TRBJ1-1	CASSTRTMNTEAFF	TGTGCCAGTAGTACGCGGACAATGAACACTGAAGCTTTCTTT
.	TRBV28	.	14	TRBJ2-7	CASSLLEGTYEQYF	TGTGCCAGCAGTCTCCTCGAGGGTACCTACGAGCAGTACTTC
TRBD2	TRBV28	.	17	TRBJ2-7	CASSLWALAGETYEQYF	TGTGCCAGCAGTTTATGGGCACTAGCGGGAGAAACCTACGAGCAGTACTTC
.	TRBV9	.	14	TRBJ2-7	CASSPRTGIYEQYF	TGTGCCAGCAGCCCGCGGACTGGCATCTACGAGCAGTACTTC
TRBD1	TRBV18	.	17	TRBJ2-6	CASSPRTGNSGANVLTF	TGTGCCAGCTCACCCAGGACAGGGAACTCTGGGGCCAACGTCCTGACTTTC
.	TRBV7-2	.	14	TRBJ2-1	CASSLESGMREQFF	TGTGCCAGCAGCTTAGAGTCCGGGATGCGGGAGCAGTTCTTC
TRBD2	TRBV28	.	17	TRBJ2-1	CASSNRLGGGVYNEQFF	TGTGCCAGCAGCAATAGGTTGGGCGGGGGGGTGTACAATGAGCAGTTCTTC
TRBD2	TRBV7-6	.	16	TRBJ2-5	CASSLVGTSGQETQYF	TGTGCCAGCAGCTTAGTGGGGACTAGCGGACAAGAGACCCAGTACTTC
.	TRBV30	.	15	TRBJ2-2	CAWSVMGAYTGELFF	TGTGCCTGGAGTGTAATGGGCGCGTACACCGGGGAGCTGTTTTTT
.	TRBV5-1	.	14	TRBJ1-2	CASSLAEGGYGYTF	TGCGCCAGCAGCTTGGCCGAGGGGGGGTATGGCTACACCTTC
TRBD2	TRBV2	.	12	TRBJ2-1	CASSYLAEGQFF	TGTGCCAGCAGCTATCTAGCGGAGGGGCAGTTCTTC
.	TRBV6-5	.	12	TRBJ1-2	CATRQVNYGYTF	TGTGCCACTCGACAGGTTAACTATGGCTACACCTTC
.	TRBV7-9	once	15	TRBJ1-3	CASSLEKRGGNTIYF	TGTGCCAGCAGCTTAGAAAAAAGAGGAGGAAACACCATATATTTT
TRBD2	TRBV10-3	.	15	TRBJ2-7	CAIRGTSGNSYEQYF	TGTGCCATCAGGGGGACTAGCGGAAACTCCTACGAGCAGTACTTC
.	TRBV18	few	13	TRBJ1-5	CASSPQENQPQHF	TGTGCCAGCTCACCGCAGGAAAATCAGCCCCAGCATTTT
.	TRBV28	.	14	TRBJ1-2	CASNLDTGLRGYTF	TGTGCCAGCAACTTGGATACAGGGTTACGGGGCTACACCTTC
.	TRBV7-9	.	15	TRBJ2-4	CASSTSRQATNIQYF	TGTGCCAGCAGCACCTCCCGGCAGGCTACCAACATTCAGTACTTC
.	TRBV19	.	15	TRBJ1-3	CASSTTQGAGNTIYF	TGTGCCAGTAGTACGACCCAGGGTGCTGGAAACACCATATATTTT
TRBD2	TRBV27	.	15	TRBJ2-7	CASSPKAGGTYEQYF	TGTGCCAGCAGTCCGAAAGCGGGAGGGACCTACGAGCAGTACTTC
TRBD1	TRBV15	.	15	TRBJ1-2	CATSRAGTGVDGYTF	TGTGCCACCAGCAGAGCGGGGACAGGGGTGGATGGCTACACCTTC